Each of the 18 T cell receptor beta chains below was sequenced from the same sample in a study of regulatory T cells in long-lasting Graves disease. HTBI primers from iRepertoire and Arm-PCR of CDR3 regions yielded the TCR beta libraries. TCRdb passed the multiplex PCR reads through MiXCR, listing each CDR3 protein once. The sample lists some 240,000 distinct CDR3 sequences, roughly 19% seen once, with about 12% in the top ten. The time point here: newly diagnosed GD, antithyroid drugs for less than 3 months. PBMCs were the source of the RNA used for TCR sequencing. These records were also assigned to another study, of T cells in Graves' hyperthyroidism and ophthalmopathy.

Source: peripheral blood mononuclear cells (PBMCs), taken at new diagnosis, from a patient treated with antithyroid drugs. These receptor sequences come from a woman aged 25 to 45 with Graves disease.

This clonotype was counted many times. CDR3 nucleotide sequence: TGTGCCAGTAGTATGGGACAGGCCGTCGGCGAGCAGTACTTC. It specifies CASSMGQAVGEQYF. The gene calls are TRBV19 and TRBJ2-7, with 8 positions matching TRBD1. Trimming took 3 bases from V and 6 from J; bases not matched to a gene: 7. From germline, CDR1 is LNHDA and CDR2 SQIVND (reference sequence). The CDR3 is 14 residues long.

The sample holds many counts of this clonotype. The chain couples TRBV12-3 or TRBV12-4 to TRBJ2-7; 8 nucleotides line up with TRBD1. V lost 5 bases and J lost 2; bases outside the gene matches: 5. This CDR3 has 14 amino acids. The CDR3 DNA reads TGTGCCAGCAGTCTCCGACAGGGGACCTACGAGCAGTACTTC. Its protein is CASSLRQGTYEQYF.

In the case of this clonotype: A much larger clone differs by one base, so this may be a read error. This chain connects TRBV14 to TRBJ2-1, with 7 nucleotides matching TRBD1. V shed 5 bases and J 4 bases; nucleotides not matched to a gene: 8. The CDR3 runs to 15 residues. Per germline, CDR1 SGHDN and CDR2 FVKESK. CDR3 region: CASSSCPGGYNEQFF. As DNA, the CDR3 is TGTGCCAGCAGCTCCTGCCCAGGGGGATACAATGAGCAGTTCTTC.

This clonotype was seen many times. The chain has TRBV11-2 and TRBJ2-1; 16 bases are a match to TRBD2. J was trimmed by 5 bases and V by 5 bases; bases with no gene match: 6. Germline-derived CDR1 and CDR2 are SGHAT and FQNNGV. The CDR3 contains 17 residues. The DNA for the CDR3 is TGTGCCAGCAGCCAGGGACTAGCGGGGGGGCGAGACAATGAGCAGTTCTTC. Translated, it gives CASSQGLAGGRDNEQFF.

This clonotype was recorded many times. The gene calls are TRBV7-8 and TRBJ2-5; 15 nucleotides line up with TRBD2. In germline, CDR1 is SGHVS, CDR2 FQNEAQ. Trimming removed 5 bases from V and 5 bases from J; junction bases left unmatched: 6. The CDR3 has 16 residues. The CDR3 DNA follows: TGTGCCAGCAGCCCTTGGACTAGCGGGAGGGCGGAGACCCAGTACTTC. Translating it yields CASSPWTSGRAETQYF.

This clonotype was found many times. The chain joins TRBV9 to TRBJ1-1; 11 bases fit TRBD1. V lost 2 bases and J lost 3; bases outside the gene matches: 3. This CDR3 comprises 15 residues. Per germline, CDR1 SGDLS and CDR2 YYNGEE. The CDR3 DNA follows: TGTGCCAGCAGCGTGGCGGGACAGGGGGACACTGAAGCTTTCTTT. Amino acid sequence: CASSVAGQGDTEAFF.

Turning to this clonotype: A read error is possible here, since a much larger clone lies one base away. The V and J genes are TRBV20-1 and TRBJ1-2; 7 bases match TRBD1. This CDR3 has 15 residues. V lost 6 bases, J lost 4 bases, and 14 bases stayed unmatched. The germline gives CDR1 DFQATT, CDR2 SNEGSKA (reference sequence). This CDR3 reads CSALPETGTGYGYTF. The CDR3 region has the DNA TGCAGTGCCCTCCCAGAGACAGGGACCGGCTATGGCTACACCTTC.

This clonotype was recorded at least ten times. V and J are TRBV5-1 and TRBJ2-5; 12 nucleotides agree with TRBD2. With 2 bases clipped from V and 5 bases from J, the junction kept 4 bases outside the gene matches. Per the germline V gene, CDR1 is SGHRS and CDR2 is YFSETQ. The CDR3 length is 15 residues. The CDR3 DNA reads TGCGCCAGCAGCTTAGGGACTAGCGGGCCCGAGACCCAGTACTTC. Translation gives CASSLGTSGPETQYF.

As to this clonotype: A read error may explain this, as a much larger clone is one base away. This rearrangement joins TRBV5-4 to TRBJ2-3, with 11 bases identical to TRBD1. In germline, CDR1 is SGHNT, CDR2 YYREEE (reference sequence). The CDR3 is 16 residues long. The CDR3 protein is CASSFDGQGAGDAQYF. CDR3 bases: TGTGCCAGCAGCTTCGACGGACAGGGGGCTGGAGATGCGCAGTATTTT.

This clonotype was seen at least ten times. The rearrangement uses TRBV28 and TRBJ1-5, with D possibly matching TRBD1 (5 bases). CDR1 MDHEN and CDR2 SYDVKM come from the germline V gene. V was shortened by 0 bases and J by 0 bases, with 6 bases between the two germline ends. The CDR3 runs to 15 residues. The CDR3 region has the DNA TGTGCCAGCAGTTTATGGGGGGGTAGCAATCAGCCCCAGCATTTT. Encoded protein: CASSLWGGSNQPQHF.

CDR3 nucleotide sequence: TGTGCCAGCACCCGAGGGACAGGGGCGCGGACTGAAGCTTTCTTT. It encodes CASTRGTGARTEAFF. The chain is built from TRBV6-1 and TRBJ1-1; 10 bases map to TRBD1. CDR1 and CDR2 from the germline V gene are MNHNS and SASEGT. The CDR3 consists of 15 residues. With 7 bases clipped from V and 5 bases from J, the junction kept 10 bases outside the gene matches.

This clonotype has ten or more counts. This rearrangement joins TRBV9 to TRBJ1-1; D ambiguous. The CDR3 runs 15 residues. Trimming took off 0 bases at V and 2 bases at J, with 11 bases between the two ends. Per germline, CDR1 SGDLS and CDR2 YYNGEE. In DNA form, the CDR3 reads TGTGCCAGCAGCGTAGTGGTTGGACGAAACACTGAAGCTTTCTTT. It yields the protein CASSVVVGRNTEAFF.

With regard to this clonotype: The junction does not match germline at one end; this may be a read error. This sequence joins TRBV28 and TRBJ2-7; TRBD2 agrees at 11 bases. The germline gives CDR1 MDHEN, CDR2 SYDVKM. This CDR3 is 16 amino acids long. The chain's CDR3 is CASSWRSSGGAYEQYF. In nucleotides, the CDR3 is TGTGCCAGCAGTTGGAGAAGTAGCGGGGGGGCCTACGAGCAGTACTTT.

The chain couples TRBV5-4 to TRBJ2-3; D is unclear. There are 17 residues in the CDR3. V lost 2 bases and J 2 bases, leaving 18 bases between the germline ends. Per germline, CDR1 SGHNT and CDR2 YYREEE (reference sequence). The CDR3 loop is CASSFYSLRPNTDTQYF. Here the CDR3 DNA reads TGTGCCAGCAGCTTTTATAGCCTACGACCAAACACAGATACGCAGTATTTT.

The chain couples TRBV5-1 to TRBJ2-1; TRBD1 agrees at 9 bases. CDR3 length: 12 residues. V lost 3 bases, J lost 14 bases, and 6 bases stayed unmatched. Germline lookup yields CDR1 SGHRS and CDR2 YFSETQ. The CDR3 protein is CASSYGTGREFF. CDR3 bases: TGCGCCAGCAGCTACGGGACAGGGCGGGAGTTCTTC.

This clonotype has ten or more counts. The rearrangement joins TRBV5-1 to TRBJ2-7, with 14 nucleotides matching TRBD2. This CDR3 region has 16 residues. CDR1 and CDR2 (germline): SGHRS, YFSETQ. The V and J ends lost 4 bases and 4 bases, in that order; junction bases with no gene match: 7. CDR3 bases: TGCGCCAGCAGCCCTGGGACTAGCGGGGGTATATACGAGCAGTACTTC. Protein: CASSPGTSGGIYEQYF.

Many counts were recorded for this clonotype. The chain links TRBV12-3 or TRBV12-4 to TRBJ2-1, with TRBD2 identical over 8 bases. J lost 9 bases, V lost 7 bases, and 14 bases had no gene match. The CDR3 runs to 15 residues. The CDR3 region is CASTPTRPGRVEQFF. DNA of the CDR3: TGTGCCAGCACCCCAACCCGCCCCGGGAGGGTTGAGCAGTTCTTC.

This clonotype appeared many times. In nucleotides, the CDR3 is TGTGCCAGCTCAACAGGATTCTCGAACACTGAAGCTTTCTTT. Translating gives CASSTGFSNTEAFF. V usage is TRBV18 and J usage is TRBJ1-1; a possible D gene is TRBD1 (5 bases). The germline V gene has CDR1 KGHSH and CDR2 LQKENI. The CDR3 extends over 14 amino acids. V was clipped by 5 bases and J by 1 base, with 11 bases between them.